These T cell receptor beta chains were read from a single sample in a study of vaccination effects on CD4 cells after COVID-19. These receptors are not linked to any known antigen. TCRdb's copy holds only in-frame clones and misses some; the assay was immunoSEQ multiplex PCR. Altogether approximately 44,000 clones are present, roughly 70% being singletons, with the ten largest covering about 26%. The sequences come from CD4+ T cells from PBMCs cultured with HCoV-OC43 spike peptides, collected before COVID-19 vaccination. The receptors come from a human donor who received a COVID-19 vaccine. CDR3s include the opening cysteine and the closing phenylalanine or tryptophan. D genes are given only for firm matches.

>14|TRBV15|TRBD1|TRBJ1-2
CATSPGTGANGYTF
>14|TRBV7-2|-|TRBJ2-5
CASSLGTGMGTQYF
>15|TRBV7-3|-|TRBJ1-1
CASSLTRLGNTEAFF
>15|TRBV9|TRBD1|TRBJ1-2
CASSGGDRGNYGYTF
>14|TRBV25-1|TRBD1|TRBJ2-3
CASNRDSSTDTQYF
>13|TRBV6-5|-|TRBJ1-2
CASRQTANYGYTF
>13|TRBV5-1|-|TRBJ2-3
CASSQSPLPAGYF
>15|TRBV7-8|-|TRBJ2-7
CASSLEVGQVYEQYF
>14|TRBV5-1|-|TRBJ1-5
CASSSDSSNQPQHF
>13|TRBV12-3/TRBV12-4|-|TRBJ2-5
CASSRGYQETQYF
>15|TRBV19|TRBD1|TRBJ2-1
CASSSGTGFSNEQFF
>15|TRBV4-1|TRBD2|TRBJ2-7
CASSQGLAGTYEQYF
>18|TRBV21-1|-|TRBJ2-5
CASSKEPGGYPPRVNQYF
>15|TRBV4-2|-|TRBJ2-7
CASSQEASESYEQYF
>14|TRBV5-8|-|TRBJ2-2
CASSPGQRAGELFF
>14|TRBV3-1/TRBV3-2|-|TRBJ2-5
CASSPAPTQETQYF
>13|TRBV6-6|-|TRBJ1-1
CASSYGGNTEAFF
>13|TRBV5-5|-|TRBJ2-4
CASSVRGGDIQYF
>13|TRBV5-1|-|TRBJ2-2
CASSVQGTGELFF
>12|TRBV5-1|-|TRBJ1-1
CASSHWGGEAFF
>16|TRBV30|TRBD2|TRBJ2-3
CAWLAGRRSSTDTQYF
>15|TRBV5-1|TRBD1|TRBJ2-2
CASSSGQGNTGELFF
>14|TRBV9|-|TRBJ2-1
CASSVNSGGLEQFF
>13|TRBV5-1|-|TRBJ2-2
CASSAGPTGELFF
>13|TRBV5-4|-|TRBJ1-4
CASSSEAYEKLFF
>14|TRBV10-3|-|TRBJ1-2
CAIRPGPDNGGYTF
>14|TRBV11-1|TRBD2|TRBJ2-3
CASSLLAGVDTQYF
>15|TRBV15|-|TRBJ2-5
CATSRDSGGQETQYF
>15|TRBV5-1|-|TRBJ2-7
CASSVGGAGYYEQYF